This TCR beta chain appears in the sequencing data of a study of shared clonotypes between healthy human individuals. Libraries were prepared by immunoSEQ multiplex PCR; TCRdb keeps only in-frame clonotypes and omits some of them. The sample holds 470,000 or so clones, approximately 82% seen once. Unsorted samples, those not sorted, used 70 million to 95 million PBMCs for genomic DNA. The CDR3 is 13 amino acids. V was clipped by 3 bases and J by 7 bases, with 10 bases between them. Germline values: CDR1 ENHRY, CDR2 SYGVKD. The chain combines TRBV10-3 with TRBJ2-1; D unresolved. The sequenced sample consisted of PBMCs. The TCR was taken from a middle-aged woman in good health. Some clones in this sample may be carry-over from other donors' samples. CDR3 in amino acids: CAISEGWWNEQFF. In DNA, the CDR3 is TGTGCCATCAGTGAAGGCTGGTGGAATGAGCAGTTCTTC.